The subject of this entry is one TCR beta chain. CDR1 and CDR2 (germline): SGHAT, FQNNGV. The V end lost 6 bases, the J end lost 2 bases, and 8 bases lay between the germline ends. The CDR3 length is 13 residues. This sample was taken from a study of blood T cell repertoires in COVID-19. Looking at the study overall: Spain, Italy and the United States supplied samples that represented acute and convalescent COVID-19. Nucleic acid was either cDNA or gDNA, and it came from T cells, B-cell-depleted T cells, or PBMCs.

Original processing notes: Amplification of reference gene primers was used by the study to estimate nucleated cell counts. Assay: immunoSEQ multiplex PCR; the TCRdb copy retains only in-frame clones and omits some. V, J and clone size are taken as reported in that table, and D and trimming were inferred from the DNA itself. This sample carries about 58,000 clones, around nine tenths of them seen once, and the ten largest clones take 7% to 10%. Sample: peripheral blood. The chain carries TRBV11-2 and TRBJ1-3; D is undetermined. This receptor was obtained from a woman in her seventies with active COVID-19. The CDR3 DNA reads as TGTGCCAGCAGTAGACATACTGGAAACACCATATATTTT. The encoded protein is CASSRHTGNTIYF.